These 26 T cell receptor beta chains were sequenced from one sample in a study of early T cells in non-severe SARS-CoV-2 infection. TCRdb reanalysed the 5' RACE reads using MiXCR and keeps one entry per CDR3 protein. The data hold about 55,000 distinct CDR3 sequences, with less than 9.5% observed a single time. Sequenced input: whole blood. The receptors derive from an adult who was a healthcare worker with PCR-confirmed SARS-CoV-2 infection or an uninfected control (not recorded which).

The chain has TRBV5-6 and TRBJ1-2, with TRBD1 matching 8 bases. The trim removed 0 bases at V and 2 bases at J, leaving 15 bases unmatched. The CDR3 is 19 amino acids. The germline CDR1 and CDR2 sequences are SGHDT and YYEEEE. The CDR3 protein is CASSLVWTGKDHINYGYTF. The CDR3 nucleotides are TGTGCCAGCAGCTTGGTCTGGACAGGGAAGGACCATATCAACTATGGCTACACCTTC. Complete variable domain (other parts from reference TRBV5-6 and TRBJ1-2): DAGVTQSPTHLIKTRGQQVTLRCSPKSGHDTVSWYQQALGQGPQFIFQYYEEEERQRGNFPDRFSGHQFPNYSSELNVNALLLGDSALYLCASSLVWTGKDHINYGYTFGSGTRLTVV.

The chain employs TRBV18 and TRBJ2-4, with a weak D call TRBD1 (5 bases). With 1 base removed from V and 0 bases from J, the gap between germline ends came to 13 bases. Germline V gene data show CDR1 as KGHSH and CDR2 as LQKENI. The CDR3 spans 17 residues. This CDR3 reads CASSPREWGLAKNIQYF. CDR3 nucleotides: TGTGCCAGCTCACCACGTGAGTGGGGCCTAGCCAAAAACATTCAGTACTTC. The whole variable domain, remainder taken from reference TRBV18 and TRBJ2-4, is NAGVMQNPRHLVRRRGQEARLRCSPMKGHSHVYWYRQLPEEGLKFMVYLQKENIIDESGMPKERFSAEFPKEGPSILRIQQVVRGDSAAYFCASSPREWGLAKNIQYFGAGTRLSVL.

J is TRBJ2-7 and V is TRBV27; TRBD1 might be the D (6 bases). The CDR3 has 18 residues. Trimming removed 5 bases at V and 9 bases at J, with 32 bases between. Germline V gene lookup returns CDR1 MNHEY and CDR2 SMNVEV (reference sequence). This chain's CDR3 is CASSNDQDGTRGGGGQYF. The CDR3 DNA sequence: TGTGCCAGCAGTAATGACCAGGACGGGACACGGGGTGGTGGGGGGCAGTACTTC.

This clonotype was seen more than once but under ten times. This chain connects TRBV4-2 to TRBJ2-7; D gene ambiguous. CDR1 LGHNA and CDR2 YNFKEQ come from the germline V gene. V lost 0 bases to trimming and J lost 0 bases, with 15 bases between them. CDR3 length equals 17 residues. Here the CDR3 reads CASSQDLRRWSSYEQYF. Written as DNA, the CDR3 is TGTGCCAGCAGCCAAGATCTCCGGCGCTGGAGCTCCTACGAGCAGTACTTC.

In this sample, this clonotype turned up a few times. The chain carries TRBV10-3 and TRBJ2-2; TRBD1 or TRBD2 may be the D gene (5 bases each). Trimming stripped 2 bases from V and 3 bases from J, with 7 bases between. CDR1 and CDR2 from the germline V gene are ENHRY and SYGVKD. This CDR3 has 14 residues. The CDR3 DNA reads TGTGCCATCAGTGAGAGGGGAGACACCGGGGAGCTGTTTTTT. Amino acids: CAISERGDTGELFF.

This clonotype appeared a few times. The gene calls are TRBV7-2 and TRBJ2-7; D may match TRBD1 or TRBD2 (5 bases each). V shed 1 base and J shed 0 bases, with 16 bases lying between them. CDR1 is SGHTA and CDR2 is FQGNSA in the germline V gene. The CDR3 covers 17 residues. The CDR3 loop reads CASSLGRVGASSYEQYF. CDR3 coding DNA: TGTGCCAGCAGCTTAGGACGCGTCGGGGCCAGCTCCTACGAGCAGTACTTC.

Of note for this clonotype: A read error may produce the germline difference seen at one junction end. The chain employs TRBV18 and TRBJ2-2; D is unclear. CDR3 length: 15 residues. In germline, CDR1 is KGHSH, CDR2 LQKENI. CDR3 protein: CDSSPPASFTGELFF. CDR3 nucleotide sequence: TGTGACAGCTCACCACCGGCATCTTTCACCGGGGAGCTGTTTTTT.

A few counts support this clonotype. This rearrangement joins TRBV7-9 to TRBJ1-6; 8 bases align to TRBD1. With 4 bases clipped from V and 9 bases from J, the junction kept 5 bases outside the gene matches. The CDR3 consists of 14 residues. Germline V gene data show CDR1 as SEHNR and CDR2 as FQNEAQ (reference sequence). This CDR3 is CASSSGGAGSPLHF. CDR3 bases: TGTGCCAGCAGCTCAGGGGGCGCAGGTTCACCCCTCCACTTT.

This clonotype was seen ten or more times. The chain employs TRBV4-2 and TRBJ1-1; no definite D call. Germline CDR1 and CDR2: LGHNA and YNFKEQ. Trimming stripped 1 base from V and 6 bases from J, with 15 bases between. The CDR3 extends over 15 amino acids. CDR3 residues: CASSQGHGELPEAFF. The CDR3 DNA is TGTGCCAGCAGCCAAGGGCATGGAGAACTACCTGAAGCTTTCTTT.

About this clonotype itself: It may be a read error: a sequence one base away is much more abundant. The chain combines TRBV3-1 with TRBJ2-1; possible D gene TRBD2, 7 bases. Trimming removed 6 bases at V and 7 bases at J, with 19 bases between. CDR3 length equals 15 residues. Germline-derived CDR1 and CDR2 are LGHDT and YNNKEL (reference sequence). CDR3 amino acids: CASRLAGAQRNEQFF. The CDR3 region has the DNA TGTGCCAGCAGGCTCGCGGGGGCGCAAAGGAATGAGCAGTTCTTC.

This clonotype came up many times. The chain uses TRBV19 and TRBJ1-5; D may be TRBD1 (6 bases). This CDR3 is 15 amino acids long. Trimming left V 1 base short and J 6 bases short, with 13 bases between. CDR1 and CDR2 (germline): LNHDA, SQIVND (reference sequence). CDR3 in DNA: TGTGCCAGTAGTATAGCAGGGGACCGCAGTCAGCCCCAGCATTTT. This codes for CASSIAGDRSQPQHF.

V gene TRBV28 combines with J gene TRBJ1-5; 10 bases align to TRBD1. Trimming took 6 bases from V and 6 from J; bases not matched to a gene: 11. CDR3 length equals 16 residues. Germline CDR1 and CDR2: MDHEN and SYDVKM. The CDR3 coding sequence is TGTGCCAGCAGACCCCCGGGACAGGGGAAGTTTCAGCCCCAGCATTTT. Protein: CASRPPGQGKFQPQHF.

This clonotype has more than one count but fewer than ten. The V call is TRBV3-1, the J call TRBJ1-6; D is perhaps TRBD1 (5 bases). Germline-derived CDR1 and CDR2 are LGHDT and YNNKEL (reference sequence). CDR3 size: 14 residues. V lost 3 bases to trimming and J lost 10 bases, with 13 bases between them. In DNA form, the CDR3 reads TGTGCCAGCAGCCAGGGGCAGGGACCCTCACCCCTCCACTTT. It translates to CASSQGQGPSPLHF.

The table lists this clonotype with many counts. This sequence joins TRBV7-8 and TRBJ1-4; D possibly corresponds to TRBD1 (6 bases). This CDR3 has 15 residues. Germline CDR1 SGHVS, CDR2 FQNEAQ. V was pared by 4 bases and J by 7 bases, with 16 bases between. The CDR3 DNA is TGTGCCAGCAGCTCAACACGGGGGGCAGGTGAAAAACTGTTTTTT. Translating gives CASSSTRGAGEKLFF.

This clonotype was counted a few times. V and J are TRBV6-5 and TRBJ2-2; TRBD2 aligns across 9 bases. The CDR3 consists of 16 residues. Germline CDR1 and CDR2: MNHEY and SVGAGI. V was pared by 2 bases and J by 3 bases, with 4 bases of the junction left unmatched. This chain's CDR3 is CASSYLLAGYTGELFF. In DNA form, the CDR3 reads TGTGCCAGCAGTTACCTCCTAGCGGGATACACCGGGGAGCTGTTTTTT.

V usage is TRBV2 and J usage is TRBJ2-2; 9 nucleotides match TRBD2. This CDR3 is 16 amino acids long. Germline trimming cut 7 bases from V and 4 bases from J; bases unmatched to any gene: 10. Looked up from germline, CDR1 is SNHLY and CDR2 is FYNNEI. CDR3 in amino acids: CASTPAGGAGTGELFF. CDR3 DNA: TGTGCCAGCACCCCGGCGGGGGGGGCGGGCACCGGGGAGCTGTTTTTT.

V usage is TRBV27 and J usage is TRBJ1-2; 8 nucleotides match TRBD1. The CDR3 consists of 13 residues. CDR1 is MNHEY and CDR2 is SMNVEV in the germline V gene (reference sequence). The junction had 3 bases not matched to a gene; V was cut back by 5 bases and J by 4 bases. CDR3 sequence: CASSPGTGYGYTF. For the CDR3, the DNA is TGTGCCAGCAGTCCAGGGACAGGCTATGGCTACACCTTC.

This clonotype was counted only a few times. The chain has TRBV4-1 and TRBJ2-1, with 9 bases matching TRBD2. CDR1 MGHRA and CDR2 YSYEKL come from the germline V gene. Trimming cost V 1 base and J 7 bases; bases outside gene matches: 5. The length of the CDR3 is 15 residues. DNA for the CDR3: TGCGCCAGCAGCCAAGTGGGACTAGCTCTGAATGAGCAGTTCTTC. Its protein product is CASSQVGLALNEQFF.

In its sample, this clonotype was seen a few times. Germline is not matched at one junction end, which may reflect a read error. The chain carries TRBV5-1 and TRBJ2-3; possible D gene TRBD2, 6 bases. Germline V CDR1 and CDR2: SGHRS, YFSETQ. The CDR3 length is 17 residues. The CDR3 sequence: CASSLGGADRRADTQYF. The CDR3 nucleotides read TGCGCCAGCAGTTTGGGGGGAGCGGACCGGAGGGCAGATACGCAGTATTTT.

Ten or more counts support this clonotype. The rearrangement joins TRBV29-1 to TRBJ1-4; D uncertain. This CDR3 is 15 amino acids long. Germline V lookup: CDR1 SQVTM, CDR2 ANQGSEA. V was clipped by 3 bases and J by 11 bases, with 22 bases between them. The CDR3 DNA sequence: TGCAGCGTTGAGGCCACCGGGGTTGGTAATTCGAAACTGTTTTTT. It codes for CSVEATGVGNSKLFF.

This sequence joins TRBV3-1 and TRBJ1-3, with 7 bases lining up with TRBD1. V was pared by 3 bases and J by 2 bases, with 4 bases of the junction left unmatched. The CDR3 sequence is 15 residues long. Germline lookup yields CDR1 LGHDT and CDR2 YNNKEL (reference sequence). CDR3 region: CASSQTTGTGNTIYF. CDR3 DNA: TGTGCCAGCAGCCAGACGACAGGGACTGGAAACACCATATATTTT.

The table lists this clonotype with many counts. The rearrangement links TRBV12-3 or TRBV12-4 to TRBJ1-1, with TRBD1 matching over 7 bases. CDR3 length: 15 residues. The trim removed 1 base at V and 8 bases at J, leaving 10 bases unmatched. DNA for the CDR3: TGTGCCAGCAGTTTAGTACACCGGGACAGTGGGGAAGCTTTCTTT. Translated: CASSLVHRDSGEAFF.

Ten or more counts support this clonotype. This sequence joins TRBV19 and TRBJ1-2; D uncertain. CDR1 and CDR2 from the germline V gene are LNHDA and SQIVND (reference sequence). The CDR3 spans 13 residues. V lost 4 bases and J 5 bases, leaving 11 bases between the germline ends. CDR3 nucleotides: TGTGCCAGTAGTAGTCGGCAGAAATATGGCTACACCTTC. This codes for CASSSRQKYGYTF.

A few counts support this clonotype. The chain carries TRBV12-3 or TRBV12-4 and TRBJ2-3; D is unresolved. This CDR3 has 14 residues. V lost 5 bases and J lost 7, with 16 bases in between. This CDR3 is CASSRRAVGHTQYF. In DNA form, the CDR3 reads TGTGCCAGCAGTCGCCGGGCTGTCGGGCATACGCAGTATTTT.

Only a few counts were recorded for this clonotype. The chain employs TRBV9 and TRBJ2-1, with a possible D match to TRBD1 (5 bases). The germline V and J ends were trimmed by 4 bases and 6 bases, with 14 bases remaining between them. The germline V gene has CDR1 SGDLS and CDR2 YYNGEE. The length of the CDR3 is 14 residues. CDR3 nucleotide sequence: TGTGCCAGCAGCCCAAGATCAGGGCCCAATGAGCAGTTCTTC. Its protein product is CASSPRSGPNEQFF. Using reference TRBV9 and TRBJ2-1 for the parts outside the CDR3, the full variable domain is DSGVTQTPKHLITATGQRVTLRCSPRSGDLSVYWYQQSLDQGLQFLIQYYNGEERAKGNILERFSAQQFPDLHSELNLSSLELGDSALYFCASSPRSGPNEQFFGPGTRLTVL.

There are many counts of this clonotype. The genes are TRBV7-6 and TRBJ2-1; no reliable D call. The CDR3 length is 15 residues. V lost 5 bases and J 8 bases, leaving 19 bases between the germline ends. CDR1 SGHVS and CDR2 FNYEAQ come from the germline V gene. CDR3 region: CASSPLVGSRYEQFF. The CDR3 DNA reads TGTGCCAGCAGCCCCCTCGTGGGTAGTAGATATGAGCAGTTCTTC. The full variable domain, in which reference TRBV7-6 and TRBJ2-1 provide the parts outside the CDR3, is GAGVSQSPRYKVTKRGQDVALRCDPISGHVSLYWYRQALGQGPEFLTYFNYEAQQDKSGLPNDRFSAERPEGSISTLTIQRTEQRDSAMYRCASSPLVGSRYEQFFGPGTRLTVL.